This T cell receptor beta chain was captured by sequencing in a study of T cell changes during pregnancy in multiple sclerosis. Measured with immunoSEQ multiplex PCR; TCRdb has only the in-frame clones, and not every one. The sample shows some 31,000 clones, about nine tenths of them seen only once. The sample in question was CD8+ T cells from peripheral blood mononuclear cells, obtained in the second trimester of pregnancy. The TCR originated in a female donor in good health, enrolled as a control in a pregnancy study.

The CDR3 reads CASSTPDYIYYGYTF. CDR3 in DNA: TGTGCCAGCAGCACCCCGGACTACATATACTATGGCTACACCTTC. The chain carries TRBV7-9 and TRBJ1-2; D call uncertain. From germline, CDR1 is SEHNR and CDR2 FQNEAQ (reference sequence). CDR3 length equals 15 residues. The V gene lost 5 bases and the J gene lost 3 bases, with 16 bases spanning the gap.